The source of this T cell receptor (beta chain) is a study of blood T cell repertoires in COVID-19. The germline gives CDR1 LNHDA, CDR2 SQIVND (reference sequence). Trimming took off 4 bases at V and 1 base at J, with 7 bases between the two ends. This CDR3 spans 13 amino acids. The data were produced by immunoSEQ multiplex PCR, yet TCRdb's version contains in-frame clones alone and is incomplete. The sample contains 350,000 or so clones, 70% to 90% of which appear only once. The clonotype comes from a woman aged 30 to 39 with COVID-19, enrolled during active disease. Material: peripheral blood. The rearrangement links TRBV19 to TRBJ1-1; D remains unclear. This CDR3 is CASSKEPNTEAFF. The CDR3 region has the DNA TGTGCCAGTAGTAAGGAGCCGAACACTGAAGCTTTCTTT.